Below, 14 T cell receptor beta chains from the same sample are listed, as sequenced in a study of T cells in Graves' hyperthyroidism and ophthalmopathy. From RNA transcripts, TCR beta CDR3 regions were amplified. With the HTBI primer set, the TCR CDR3 went through a first round of RT-PCR. Each CDR3 protein gets one entry after TCRdb re-called the multiplex PCR reads with MiXCR. The sample includes fewer than 750,000 distinct CDR3 sequences, about 14% seen only once; the top ten take around 12%. The sample consisted of blood. All receptors derive from a woman aged 50 to 60 with Graves' ophthalmopathy.

This clonotype was counted between two and nine times. The gene calls are TRBV10-3 and TRBJ1-1; D is uncertain. CDR3 length equals 13 residues. Trimming shortened V by 6 bases and J by 4 bases, and 12 bases separated the two germline ends. The germline gives CDR1 ENHRY, CDR2 SYGVKD. CDR3 sequence: CAIREDTVTEAFF. CDR3 nucleotide sequence: TGTGCCATCAGGGAAGATACTGTCACTGAAGCTTTCTTT.

This chain connects TRBV28 to TRBJ2-1; D may be TRBD1 (6 bases). The germline gives CDR1 MDHEN, CDR2 SYDVKM. With 5 bases removed from V and 12 bases from J, the gap between germline ends came to 14 bases. This CDR3 region has 12 residues. The chain's CDR3 is CASSGTGFAQFF. The DNA of the CDR3 is TGTGCCAGCAGTGGAACAGGGTTCGCGCAGTTCTTC.

The chain is built from TRBV4-1 and TRBJ2-7; 11 bases line up with TRBD1. Germline-derived CDR1 and CDR2 are MGHRA and YSYEKL. Germline trimming cut 0 bases from V and 3 bases from J; bases unmatched to any gene: 1. The CDR3 length is 15 residues. CDR3 in DNA: TGCGCCAGCAGCCAAGAAGGGACAGGGGGCTACGAGCAGTACTTC. Protein product: CASSQEGTGGYEQYF.

This clonotype was found a few times. The gene calls are TRBV28 and TRBJ1-4; 8 bases fit TRBD1. Germline lookup yields CDR1 MDHEN and CDR2 SYDVKM. V trimming: 5 bases; J trimming: 7 bases; junction bases outside the gene matches: 9. The CDR3 has 15 amino acids. CDR3 residues: CASSDSGTGFEKLFF. The CDR3, as DNA: TGTGCCAGCAGTGATTCCGGGACAGGATTTGAAAAACTGTTTTTT.

This rearrangement joins TRBV6-1 to TRBJ2-5, with D possibly TRBD1 on 5 matching bases. The germline CDR1 and CDR2 sequences are MNHNS and SASEGT. Trimming took 1 base from V and 4 from J, leaving 13 bases between them. The CDR3 loop spans 15 amino acids. CDR3 loop: CASSEDDRWGETQYF. In DNA, the CDR3 is TGTGCCAGCAGTGAAGATGACAGATGGGGAGAGACCCAGTACTTC.

This clonotype was observed many times. This sequence joins TRBV14 and TRBJ2-1; D is ambiguous. The CDR3 consists of 15 residues. V lost 1 base, J lost 0 bases, and 7 bases lay in between. CDR1 SGHDN and CDR2 FVKESK come from the germline V gene. CDR3: CASSQGAFSYNEQFF. The CDR3 coding sequence is TGTGCCAGCAGCCAAGGAGCCTTCTCCTACAATGAGCAGTTCTTC.

This clonotype has at least ten counts. This chain links TRBV5-1 with TRBJ2-1, with TRBD1 identical over 7 bases. From germline, CDR1 is SGHRS and CDR2 YFSETQ. The CDR3 covers 13 residues. Unmatched junction bases numbered 3, after V lost 5 bases and J lost 4 bases. The CDR3 DNA reads TGCGCCAGCAGAACAGGGGTTTACAATGAGCAGTTCTTC. As protein: CASRTGVYNEQFF.

This clonotype was seen at least ten times. The CDR3 nucleotides are TGTGCCAGCAGTTCGCGTGGACCCAATCAGCCCCAGCATTTT. This translates into CASSSRGPNQPQHF. The chain couples TRBV6-2 or TRBV6-3 to TRBJ1-5; no clear D. Germline assignment: CDR1 MNHEY and CDR2 SVGEGT. The CDR3 is 14 amino acids. V lost 4 bases and J 3 bases, leaving 10 bases between the germline ends.

This clonotype was recorded at least ten times. The rearrangement joins TRBV27 to TRBJ2-3; 13 bases align to TRBD2. V gave up 4 bases and J gave up 6 bases; unmatched junction bases: 10. The CDR3 consists of 17 residues. Germline CDR1 and CDR2: MNHEY and SMNVEV (reference sequence). The CDR3 DNA is TGTGCCAGCAGTTCACTCCGGACTAGCGGGAGTACTGATACGCAGTATTTT. This sequence encodes CASSSLRTSGSTDTQYF.

This clonotype has a count of ten or more. This chain joins TRBV27 and TRBJ2-3; D is tentatively TRBD1 or TRBD2 (6 bases each). The CDR3 consists of 15 residues. Per the germline V gene, CDR1 is MNHEY and CDR2 is SMNVEV (reference sequence). V was trimmed by 6 bases and J by 4 bases, leaving 17 bases between them. CDR3 sequence (DNA): TGTGCCAGCAGCCTACAGGGTCTAGCGCCAGATACGCAGTATTTT. This gives the protein CASSLQGLAPDTQYF.

This clonotype has ten or more counts. The chain couples TRBV2 to TRBJ2-7, with TRBD2 identical over 7 bases. The J segment lost 4 bases and the V segment lost 4 bases, leaving 7 bases of the junction unmatched. From germline, CDR1 is SNHLY and CDR2 FYNNEI. This CDR3 comprises 14 residues. The chain's CDR3 is CASSVGGRAYEQYF. CDR3 DNA: TGTGCCAGCAGTGTCGGTGGGAGGGCTTACGAGCAGTACTTC.

This clonotype was detected ten times or more. The DNA for the CDR3 is TGTGCCAGCAGCTTGGGGGGAGGGCCTGGTGAGACCCAGTACTTC. It yields the protein CASSLGGGPGETQYF. The chain has TRBV11-2 and TRBJ2-5; the match to TRBD2 covers 7 bases. The CDR3 consists of 15 residues. J lost 5 bases, V lost 3 bases, and 9 bases had no gene match. Germline CDR1 reads SGHAT; CDR2 reads FQNNGV.

This clonotype has a count of ten or more. The chain uses TRBV10-3 and TRBJ2-7; no definite D call. Germline CDR1 and CDR2: ENHRY and SYGVKD. Trimming stripped 10 bases from V and 4 bases from J, with 11 bases between. This CDR3 is built from 11 residues. The CDR3 loop reads CATNAGYEQYF. The DNA for the CDR3 is TGTGCCACTAACGCCGGTTACGAGCAGTACTTC.

The rearrangement uses TRBV4-2 and TRBJ2-1, with 13 bases lining up with TRBD2. Trimming took 3 bases from V and 7 from J; bases not matched to a gene: 6. CDR1 and CDR2 from the germline V gene are LGHNA and YNFKEQ. The CDR3 has 16 amino acids. In nucleotides, the CDR3 is TGTGCCAGCAGCCAGGGGACTAGCGGGATTCTAAATGAGCAGTTCTTC. Amino acids: CASSQGTSGILNEQFF.